A single sample is the source of the 24 T cell receptor beta chains below, sequenced in a study of blood T cell repertoires in COVID-19. Sequencing used immunoSEQ multiplex PCR; TCRdb keeps in-frame clones, though not all of them. The sample lists roughly 230,000 clones, about 88% occurring once. Sequencing was carried out using PBMCs or T cells enriched from blood (not recorded which). These receptor sequences come from a woman aged 45-59 years who had been exposed to COVID-19.

This chain uses TRBV2 with TRBJ1-1; D is unclear. Trimming removed 6 bases from V and 7 bases from J, with 9 bases in between. The CDR3 has 11 residues. Germline V gene data show CDR1 as SNHLY and CDR2 as FYNNEI. CDR3 nucleotides: TGTGCCAGCAGAGTCGGGAGTGAAGCTTTCTTT. It is translated as CASRVGSEAFF.

The chain carries TRBV6-5 and TRBJ1-1; 7 nucleotides match TRBD1. The CDR3 is made up of 14 amino acids. Losses at the gene ends were 6 bases for V and 1 base for J; bases not matched to a gene: 5. The germline CDR1 and CDR2 sequences are MNHEY and SVGAGI. CDR3 amino acids: CASRDRRSNTEAFF. CDR3 in DNA: TGTGCCAGCAGGGACAGGCGATCGAACACTGAAGCTTTCTTT.

V and J are TRBV5-1 and TRBJ2-7, with TRBD1 matching 10 bases. The CDR3 has 14 amino acids. Germline CDR1 reads SGHRS; CDR2 reads YFSETQ. V dropped 9 bases and J dropped 3; count of bases not matched to a gene: 9. The CDR3 region has the DNA TGCGCCACCTCGCGGGACAGGGGCGTCTACGAGCAGTACTTC. Its protein product is CATSRDRGVYEQYF.

The V call is TRBV30, the J call TRBJ2-5; 9 positions match TRBD1. The V gene's germline CDR1 is GTSNPN and CDR2 SVGIG (reference sequence). Trimming removed 5 bases from V and 6 bases from J; junction bases left unmatched: 7. The length of the CDR3 is 13 residues. The CDR3 DNA reads as TGTGCCTGGGAACGGGACAGGGTAAAGACCCAGTACTTC. Its protein product is CAWERDRVKTQYF.

This clone was seen a few times. This sequence joins TRBV2 and TRBJ1-5, with a weak D call TRBD1 (6 bases). V lost 5 bases, J lost 7 bases, and 12 bases lay in between. This CDR3 has 13 amino acids. Germline V gene sequence: CDR1 SNHLY, CDR2 FYNNEI. CDR3 protein: CASSTGLWQPQHF. The CDR3 DNA sequence: TGTGCCAGCAGTACAGGGTTATGGCAGCCCCAGCATTTT.

The V and J genes are TRBV2 and TRBJ2-7; maybe TRBD1 (6 bases). This CDR3 comprises 15 residues. Per germline, CDR1 SNHLY and CDR2 FYNNEI. V was cut by 3 bases and J by 0 bases, with 12 bases left in between. The CDR3 nucleotides are TGTGCCAGCAGTGATTACAGGGCTAGCTCCTACGAGCAGTACTTC. This codes for CASSDYRASSYEQYF.

The chain couples TRBV27 to TRBJ2-7; D may be TRBD2 (5 bases). Germline CDR1 MNHEY, CDR2 SMNVEV (reference sequence). Trimming took 7 bases from V and 0 from J, leaving 10 bases between them. The CDR3 length is 13 residues. In DNA, the CDR3 is TGTGCCAGCAAGACGGGAAACTCCTACGAGCAGTACTTC. It codes for CASKTGNSYEQYF.

This chain links TRBV6-2 or TRBV6-3 with TRBJ2-7; no definite D call. The CDR3 runs 15 residues. Trimming shortened V by 2 bases and J by 1 base, and 12 bases separated the two germline ends. Germline CDR1 is MNHEY and CDR2 is SVGEGT. As DNA, the CDR3 is TGTGCCAGCAGTTACGTAGGCAGGTCGTCCTACGAGCAGTACTTC. The encoded protein is CASSYVGRSSYEQYF.

The genes are TRBV21-1 and TRBJ1-2. TRBV21-1 represents a pseudogene. This CDR3 contains 14 residues. The CDR3 bases are TGTGCCAGCAGCAAAGGCGAGTCTGACTATGGCTACACCTTC. This gives the protein CASSKGESDYGYTF.

The gene calls are TRBV5-4 and TRBJ2-5; weak D call: TRBD2 (5 bases). Trimming cost V 0 bases and J 5 bases, with 11 bases left between them. This CDR3 is built from 14 residues. The germline V gene has CDR1 SGHNT and CDR2 YYREEE (reference sequence). The CDR3 DNA reads TGTGCCAGCAGCTTGGTGGCGGGTATCGAGACCCAGTACTTC. This codes for CASSLVAGIETQYF.

In regard to this clone: This sample also contains other DNA sequences that code for the same CDR3. CDR3 sequence reads: CASSLGGNTEAFF. The CDR3 DNA is TGTGCCAGCAGCCTAGGGGGGAACACTGAAGCTTTCTTT. The V gene is TRBV27, the J gene TRBJ1-1, with D perhaps matching TRBD1 (6 bases). This CDR3 has 13 residues. V was trimmed by 6 bases and J by 1 base, leaving 9 bases between them. Germline V gene sequence: CDR1 MNHEY, CDR2 SMNVEV (reference sequence).

The chain is built from TRBV5-4 and TRBJ2-7; 8 positions match TRBD1. The V gene end was trimmed by 4 bases and the J gene end by 6 bases; junction bases not matched to a gene: 15. The CDR3 loop spans 16 amino acids. Germline assignment: CDR1 SGHNT and CDR2 YYREEE (reference sequence). CDR3 protein: CASSPPFGQGRSEQYF. The CDR3 DNA is TGTGCCAGCAGCCCACCTTTTGGACAGGGAAGGTCCGAGCAGTACTTC.

The V gene is TRBV9, the J gene TRBJ1-1, with D maybe TRBD1 (6 bases). The CDR3 spans 15 residues. The germline V gene has CDR1 SGDLS and CDR2 YYNGEE. The V end lost 3 bases, the J end lost 0 bases, and 12 bases lay between the germline ends. CDR3 residues: CASSGGWDMNTEAFF. CDR3 bases: TGTGCCAGCAGCGGAGGGTGGGACATGAACACTGAAGCTTTCTTT.

V and J are TRBV19 and TRBJ1-2; TRBD1 matches at 7 bases. This CDR3 has 15 residues. CDR1 is LNHDA and CDR2 is SQIVND in the germline V gene (reference sequence). J gave up 1 base and V 7 bases, and 9 bases lay outside the gene matches. CDR3 sequence: CASTASTGLNYGYTF. CDR3 DNA sequence: TGTGCCAGTACTGCCTCGACAGGGCTTAACTATGGCTACACCTTC.

This clone was counted once. This sequence joins TRBV29-1 and TRBJ2-3, with D unresolved. Between the trimmed V and J ends, which lost 5 bases and 5 bases, there was a span of 11 bases. Germline CDR1 is SQVTM and CDR2 is ANQGSEA. CDR3 length equals 12 residues. This chain's CDR3 is CSVNGPKDTQYF. In DNA form, the CDR3 reads TGCAGCGTTAATGGCCCCAAAGATACGCAGTATTTT.

This sequence joins TRBV30 and TRBJ1-1; a possible D gene is TRBD1 (6 bases). The V and J ends lost 4 bases and 4 bases respectively, with 13 bases between them. Germline V CDR1 and CDR2: GTSNPN, SVGIG (reference sequence). This CDR3 has 13 residues. CDR3 nucleotide sequence: TGTGCCTGGAACCAGCACAGGGCCACTGAAGCTTTCTTT. It translates to CAWNQHRATEAFF.

J is TRBJ1-2 and V is TRBV9, with a weak D call TRBD1 (5 bases). Germline lookup yields CDR1 SGDLS and CDR2 YYNGEE. V lost 3 bases and J lost 4, with 10 bases in between. This CDR3 region has 13 residues. CDR3 coding DNA: TGTGCCAGCAGCGCGGGACTCAGCTATGGCTACACCTTC. Its protein is CASSAGLSYGYTF.

The V gene is TRBV10-2, the J gene TRBJ1-5; TRBD1 might be the D (5 bases). The V gene lost 3 bases and the J gene lost 6 bases, with 15 bases spanning the gap. Looked up from germline, CDR1 is WSHSY and CDR2 is SAAADI. The CDR3 is 15 amino acids. The CDR3 bases are TGCGCCAGCAGTGAAAGGACAAGCTTGTTTCAGCCCCAGCATTTT. Translating gives CASSERTSLFQPQHF.

The count of this clone is one. The genes are TRBV5-1 and TRBJ2-2; 10 bases agree with TRBD2. The germline V gene has CDR1 SGHRS and CDR2 YFSETQ. V shed 1 base and J 6 bases; nucleotides not matched to a gene: 6. The CDR3 is 16 residues long. CDR3 amino acids: CASSLTSGAWAGELFF. The DNA of the CDR3 is TGCGCCAGCAGCTTGACTAGCGGGGCGTGGGCCGGGGAGCTGTTTTTT.

The V and J genes are TRBV24-1 and TRBJ2-1, with 14 bases identical to TRBD2. Germline V gene data show CDR1 as KGHDR and CDR2 as SFDVKD. Germline trimming cut 3 bases from V and 0 bases from J; bases unmatched to any gene: 9. This CDR3 is 20 amino acids long. CDR3 sequence: CATSDESGTSGGSSYNEQFF. The CDR3 region has the DNA TGTGCCACCAGTGATGAATCCGGGACTAGCGGGGGTAGCTCCTACAATGAGCAGTTCTTC.

The genes are TRBV7-8 and TRBJ2-7; TRBD2 is a possible D gene (6 bases). The CDR3 sequence is 15 residues long. Trimming left V 1 base short and J 8 bases short, with 18 bases between. The germline CDR1 and CDR2 sequences are SGHVS and FQNEAQ. CDR3 DNA: TGTGCCAGCAGCTTAGGGCGGGACCTCCGAGACAAGCAGTACTTC. This gives the protein CASSLGRDLRDKQYF.

This clone was detected many times. The chain combines TRBV29-1 with TRBJ1-3, with a possible D match to TRBD1 (6 bases). Trimming removed 5 bases from V and 0 bases from J, with 11 bases in between. This CDR3 spans 14 amino acids. The V gene's germline CDR1 is SQVTM and CDR2 ANQGSEA. The CDR3 spells CSVLQGRSGNTIYF. Here the CDR3 DNA reads TGCAGCGTTCTACAGGGCCGCTCTGGAAACACCATATATTTT.

This chain connects TRBV10-3 to TRBJ1-2, with 8 bases lining up with TRBD1. Looked up from germline, CDR1 is ENHRY and CDR2 is SYGVKD. The CDR3 sequence is 13 residues long. V lost 6 bases, J lost 3 bases, and 3 bases stayed unmatched. The CDR3 DNA is TGTGCCATCAGCACAGGGGGGGACTATGGCTACACCTTC. This sequence encodes CAISTGGDYGYTF.

To note about this clone: This same CDR3 is encoded by further DNA sequences in the sample. The genes are TRBV5-1 and TRBJ2-1, with D maybe TRBD2 (6 bases). The CDR3 covers 16 residues. CDR1 and CDR2 (germline): SGHRS, YFSETQ. Trimming took 0 bases from V and 1 from J, leaving 11 bases between them. The CDR3, as DNA: TGCGCCAGCAGCTTGGGTGGCGGGGCTTCCTACAATGAGCAGTTCTTC. It yields the protein CASSLGGGASYNEQFF.